This T cell receptor (beta chain) was sequenced during a study of identical twins. Study-level points and caveats: With abundant cord blood beta clonotypes, insertions were fewer; memory repertoires showed no such pattern.

The CDR3 runs to 15 residues. V was pared by 5 bases and J by 6 bases, with 17 bases between. Looked up from germline, CDR1 is MNHNS and CDR2 is SASEGT. As regards this clonotype: Its target is unknown.

MiXCR was run by TCRdb on the 5' RACE reads, yielding one entry per CDR3 protein. The sample consists of more than 400,000 distinct CDR3 sequences, about 16% of them appearing once. The same sample was also studied in work on yellow fever vaccine responses in identical twins.

Source material: CD4+ T cells sorted from blood. This chain links TRBV6-1 with TRBJ2-1; TRBD2 might be the D (5 bases). The receptor was derived from a woman aged 18-35 years in good health. CDR3 amino acids: CASSPGWPEGNEQFF. CDR3 DNA sequence: TGTGCCAGCAGTCCCGGATGGCCAGAGGGCAATGAGCAGTTCTTC.